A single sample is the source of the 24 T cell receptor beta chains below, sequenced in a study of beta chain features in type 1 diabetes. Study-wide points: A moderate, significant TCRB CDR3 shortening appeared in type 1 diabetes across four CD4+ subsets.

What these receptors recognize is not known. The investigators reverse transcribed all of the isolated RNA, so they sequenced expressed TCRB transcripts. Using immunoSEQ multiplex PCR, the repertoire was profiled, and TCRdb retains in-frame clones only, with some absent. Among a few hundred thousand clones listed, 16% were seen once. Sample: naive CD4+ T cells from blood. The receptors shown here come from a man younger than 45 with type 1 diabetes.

In nucleotides, the CDR3 is TGTGCCAGCAGTCCCTTGTACAGGAGCGAGCAGTACTTC. This translates into CASSPLYRSEQYF. The chain has TRBV28 and TRBJ2-7, with TRBD1 as a possible D gene (5 bases). V lost 5 bases and J 6 bases, leaving 14 bases between the germline ends. This CDR3 region has 13 residues. From germline, CDR1 is MDHEN and CDR2 SYDVKM.

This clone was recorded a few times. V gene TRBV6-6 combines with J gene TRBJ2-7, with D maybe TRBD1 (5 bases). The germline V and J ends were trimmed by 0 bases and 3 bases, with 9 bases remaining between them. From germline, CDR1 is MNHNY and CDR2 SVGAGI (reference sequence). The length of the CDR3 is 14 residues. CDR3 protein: CASSYSAGHYEQYF. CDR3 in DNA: TGTGCCAGCAGTTACTCGGCAGGGCACTACGAGCAGTACTTC.

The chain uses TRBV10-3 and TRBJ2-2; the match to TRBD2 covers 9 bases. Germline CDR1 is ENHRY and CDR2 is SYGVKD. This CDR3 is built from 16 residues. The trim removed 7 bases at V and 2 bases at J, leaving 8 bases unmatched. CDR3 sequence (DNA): TGTGCCATCACCGAAGCGGGAGGCATCAACACCGGGGAGCTGTTTTTT. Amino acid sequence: CAITEAGGINTGELFF.

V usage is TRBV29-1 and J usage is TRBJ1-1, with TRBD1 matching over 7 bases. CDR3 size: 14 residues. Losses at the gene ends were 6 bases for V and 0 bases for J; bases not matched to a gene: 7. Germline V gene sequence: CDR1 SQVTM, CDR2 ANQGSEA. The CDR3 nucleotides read TGCAGCGTGACAGGGATCTTCATGAACACTGAAGCTTTCTTT. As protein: CSVTGIFMNTEAFF.

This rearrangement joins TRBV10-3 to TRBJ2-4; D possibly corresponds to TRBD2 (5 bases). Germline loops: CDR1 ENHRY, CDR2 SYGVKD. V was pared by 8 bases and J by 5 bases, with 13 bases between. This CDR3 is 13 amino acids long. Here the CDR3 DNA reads TGTGCCATCGGTTCTGAGGAGGAAAACATTCAGTACTTC. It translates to CAIGSEEENIQYF.

CDR3 sequence reads: CASSLFASGLDFSYNEQFF. CDR3 in DNA: TGTGCCAGCAGCTTGTTTGCTAGCGGGCTCGACTTCTCCTACAATGAGCAGTTCTTC. This rearrangement joins TRBV5-6 to TRBJ2-1, with 8 bases fitting TRBD2. CDR1 SGHDT and CDR2 YYEEEE come from the germline V gene. V gave up 1 base and J gave up 0 bases; unmatched junction bases: 12. The CDR3 sequence is 19 residues long.

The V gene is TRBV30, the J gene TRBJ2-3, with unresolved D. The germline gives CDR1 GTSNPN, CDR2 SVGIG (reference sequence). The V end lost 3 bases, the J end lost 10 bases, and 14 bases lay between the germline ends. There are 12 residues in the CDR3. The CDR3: CAWRKVDEAQYF. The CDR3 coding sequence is TGTGCCTGGAGGAAGGTAGACGAGGCGCAGTATTTT.

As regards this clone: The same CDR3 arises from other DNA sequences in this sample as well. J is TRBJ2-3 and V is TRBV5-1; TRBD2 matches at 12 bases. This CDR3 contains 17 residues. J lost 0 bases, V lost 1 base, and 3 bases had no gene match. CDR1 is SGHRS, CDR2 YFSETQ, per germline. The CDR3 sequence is CASSLPGLAGSTDTQYF. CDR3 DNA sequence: TGCGCCAGCAGCTTGCCCGGACTAGCGGGGAGCACAGATACGCAGTATTTT. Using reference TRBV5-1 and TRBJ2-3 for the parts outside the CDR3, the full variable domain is KAGVTQTPRYLIKTRGQQVTLSCSPISGHRSVSWYQQTPGQGLQFLFEYFSETQRNKGNFPGRFSGRQFSNSRSEMNVSTLELGDSALYLCASSLPGLAGSTDTQYFGPGTRLTVL.

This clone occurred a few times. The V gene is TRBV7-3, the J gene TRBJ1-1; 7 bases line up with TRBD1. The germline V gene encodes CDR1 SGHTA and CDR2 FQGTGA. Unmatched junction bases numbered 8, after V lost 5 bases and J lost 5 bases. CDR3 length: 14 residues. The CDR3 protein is CASSPMGTETEAFF. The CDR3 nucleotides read TGTGCCAGCAGCCCAATGGGGACAGAAACTGAAGCTTTCTTT.

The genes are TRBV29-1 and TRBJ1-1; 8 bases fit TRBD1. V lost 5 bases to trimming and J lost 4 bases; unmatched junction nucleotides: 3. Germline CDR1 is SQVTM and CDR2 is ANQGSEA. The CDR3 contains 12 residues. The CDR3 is CSVSTGGTEAFF. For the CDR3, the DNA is TGCAGCGTTTCTACAGGGGGCACTGAAGCTTTCTTT.

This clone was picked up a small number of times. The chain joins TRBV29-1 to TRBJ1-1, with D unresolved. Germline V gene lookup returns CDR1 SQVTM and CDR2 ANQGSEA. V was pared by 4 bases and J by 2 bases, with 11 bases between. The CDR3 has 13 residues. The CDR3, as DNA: TGCAGCGTTGTCGGGAGCTCCAACACTGAAGCTTTCTTT. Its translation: CSVVGSSNTEAFF.

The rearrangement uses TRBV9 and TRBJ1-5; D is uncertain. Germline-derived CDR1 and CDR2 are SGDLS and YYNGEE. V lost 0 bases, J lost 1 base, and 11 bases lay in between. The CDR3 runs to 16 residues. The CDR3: CASSVGSGGSNQPQHF. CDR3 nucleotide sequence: TGTGCCAGCAGCGTAGGGTCCGGAGGGAGCAATCAGCCCCAGCATTTT.

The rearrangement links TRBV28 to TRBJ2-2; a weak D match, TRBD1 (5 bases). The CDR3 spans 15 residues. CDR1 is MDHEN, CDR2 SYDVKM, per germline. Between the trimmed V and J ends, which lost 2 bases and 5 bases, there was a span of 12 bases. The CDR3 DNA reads TGTGCCAGCAGTTTAGCCCAGACAGTGACCGGGGAGCTGTTTTTT. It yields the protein CASSLAQTVTGELFF.

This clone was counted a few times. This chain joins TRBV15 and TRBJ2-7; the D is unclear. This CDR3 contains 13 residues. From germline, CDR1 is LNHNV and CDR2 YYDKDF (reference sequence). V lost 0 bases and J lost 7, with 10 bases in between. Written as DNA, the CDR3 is TGTGCCACCAGCAGAGATCCGAGTCGAGAGCAGTACTTC. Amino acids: CATSRDPSREQYF. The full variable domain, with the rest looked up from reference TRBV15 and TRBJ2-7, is DAMVIQNPRYQVTQFGKPVTLSCSQTLNHNVMYWYQQKSSQAPKLLFHYYDKDFNNEADTPDNFQSRRPNTSFCFLDIRSPGLGDTAMYLCATSRDPSREQYFGPGTRLTVT.

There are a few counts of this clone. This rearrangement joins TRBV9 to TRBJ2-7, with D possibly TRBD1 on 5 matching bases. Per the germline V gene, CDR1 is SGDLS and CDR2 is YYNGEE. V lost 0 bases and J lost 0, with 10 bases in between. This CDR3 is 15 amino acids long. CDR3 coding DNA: TGTGCCAGCAGCGTAGAACAGGCCAGCTCCTACGAGCAGTACTTC. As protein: CASSVEQASSYEQYF. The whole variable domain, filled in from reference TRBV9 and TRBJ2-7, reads DSGVTQTPKHLITATGQRVTLRCSPRSGDLSVYWYQQSLDQGLQFLIQYYNGEERAKGNILERFSAQQFPDLHSELNLSSLELGDSALYFCASSVEQASSYEQYFGPGTRLTVT.

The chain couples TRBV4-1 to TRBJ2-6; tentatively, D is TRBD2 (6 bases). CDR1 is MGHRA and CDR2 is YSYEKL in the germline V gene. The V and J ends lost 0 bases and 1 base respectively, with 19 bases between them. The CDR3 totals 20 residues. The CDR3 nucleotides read TGCGCCAGCAGCCAAGAAGGTCTGGAGGGGACCCCTTCTGGGGCCAACGTCCTGACTTTC. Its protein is CASSQEGLEGTPSGANVLTF.

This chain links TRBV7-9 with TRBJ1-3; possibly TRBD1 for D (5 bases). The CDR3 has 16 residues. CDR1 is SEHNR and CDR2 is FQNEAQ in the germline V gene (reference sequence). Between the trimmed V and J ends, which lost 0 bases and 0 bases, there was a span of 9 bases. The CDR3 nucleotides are TGTGCCAGCAGCTTAGCCGGACATCTCTCTGGAAACACCATATATTTT. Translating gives CASSLAGHLSGNTIYF. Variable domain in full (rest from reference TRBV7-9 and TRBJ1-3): DTGVSQNPRHKITKRGQNVTFRCDPISEHNRLYWYRQTLGQGPEFLTYFQNEAQLEKSRLLSDRFSAERPKGSFSTLEIQRTEQGDSAMYLCASSLAGHLSGNTIYFGEGSWLTVV.

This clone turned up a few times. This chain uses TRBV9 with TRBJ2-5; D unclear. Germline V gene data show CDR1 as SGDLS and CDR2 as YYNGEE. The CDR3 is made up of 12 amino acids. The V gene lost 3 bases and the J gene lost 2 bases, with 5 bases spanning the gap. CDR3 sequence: CASSETQETQYF. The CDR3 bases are TGTGCCAGCAGCGAAACGCAAGAGACCCAGTACTTC.

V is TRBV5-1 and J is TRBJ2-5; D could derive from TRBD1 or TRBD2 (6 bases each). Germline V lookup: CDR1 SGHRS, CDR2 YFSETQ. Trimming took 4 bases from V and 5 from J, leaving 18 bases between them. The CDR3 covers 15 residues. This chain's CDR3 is CASSEGGTARETQYF. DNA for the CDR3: TGCGCCAGCAGCGAAGGGGGGACCGCTCGGGAGACCCAGTACTTC.

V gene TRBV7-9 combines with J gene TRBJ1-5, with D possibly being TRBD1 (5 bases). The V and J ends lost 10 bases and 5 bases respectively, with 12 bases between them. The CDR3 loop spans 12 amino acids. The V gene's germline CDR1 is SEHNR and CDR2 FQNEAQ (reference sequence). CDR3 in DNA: TGTGCCACCCCGCGGGGGGATCAGCCCCAGCATTTT. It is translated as CATPRGDQPQHF. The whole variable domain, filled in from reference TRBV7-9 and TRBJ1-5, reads DTGVSQNPRHKITKRGQNVTFRCDPISEHNRLYWYRQTLGQGPEFLTYFQNEAQLEKSRLLSDRFSAERPKGSFSTLEIQRTEQGDSAMYLCATPRGDQPQHFGDGTRLSIL.

CDR3 region: CATSTWGGGSGELFF. The CDR3 DNA reads TGTGCCACCAGCACATGGGGCGGGGGATCCGGGGAGCTGTTTTTT. The rearrangement links TRBV15 to TRBJ2-2; 7 nucleotides match TRBD2. CDR3 length: 15 residues. V trimming: 4 bases; J trimming: 6 bases; junction bases outside the gene matches: 8. Germline V CDR1 and CDR2: LNHNV, YYDKDF (reference sequence).

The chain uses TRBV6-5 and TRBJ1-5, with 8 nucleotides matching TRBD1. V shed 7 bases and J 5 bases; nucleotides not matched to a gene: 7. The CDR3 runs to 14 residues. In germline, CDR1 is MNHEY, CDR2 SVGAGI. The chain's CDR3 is CASTPGQADQPQHF. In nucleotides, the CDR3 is TGTGCCAGCACCCCGGGACAGGCAGATCAGCCCCAGCATTTT.

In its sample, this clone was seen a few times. This CDR3 is CATRPGRTQYF. Here the CDR3 DNA reads TGTGCCACCCGCCCCGGAAGGACCCAGTACTTC. This chain links TRBV7-9 with TRBJ2-5; D is undetermined. V was cut by 10 bases and J by 7 bases, with 13 bases left in between. The CDR3 consists of 11 residues. CDR1 and CDR2 from the germline V gene are SEHNR and FQNEAQ (reference sequence).

The CDR3 reads CASSQDKGVSTEAFF. The CDR3 coding sequence is TGTGCCAGCAGCCAAGATAAGGGGGTTAGCACTGAAGCTTTCTTT. The genes are TRBV14 and TRBJ1-1; D might be TRBD1 (6 bases). Trimming removed 0 bases at V and 4 bases at J, with 12 bases between. This CDR3 has 15 residues. Germline V gene sequence: CDR1 SGHDN, CDR2 FVKESK.